What follows describes a single T cell receptor (beta chain). What this receptor recognizes is not known. The sample holds no much larger clone one base away, and base qualities are not on file. Participants in the prospective study were aged roughly 18 to 100 years, lived in 20 to 30 United States geographic areas, and enrolled through a virtual design. To assign participants to cohorts, the prospective study relied on clinical history that participants themselves reported in a screening survey and a study questionnaire. ImmuneRACE Cohort 3 recovered participants were defined by two consecutive negative NP/OP PCR tests, healthcare professional clearance, or symptom resolution. In the prospective study, mobile phlebotomists collected whole blood, serum and a nasopharyngeal or oropharyngeal swab from each participant. Participants in the prospective study had the option to provide additional blood draws and questionnaires over a roughly 2-month period. Before DNA extraction, prospective study blood samples were shipped either frozen or at room temperature.

TCRbeta CDR3 regions were amplified from genomic DNA using the immunoSEQ Assay, a bias-controlled multiplex PCR. In the original analysis: Nucleated cell counts per sample were estimated from amplification of reference gene primers within the assay. Sequence reads were collapsed and filtered to measure the absolute abundance of every unique TCRbeta CDR3 rearrangement. For each sample, productive Simpson clonality was calculated by taking the square root of Simpson's diversity index across productive rearrangements. TCRdb obtained this table from immuneACCESS and retained in-frame rearrangements with V and J assigned. These tables miss some clones; where compared with another copy, unresolved V genes account for less than half of the shortfall, and the remainder is unexplained. D and trimming come from the DNA, and the V and J calls and clone size come from that table. The sample data list 300,000 to 400,000 clones, and 85% to 90% of these were observed just once. Clones ranked in the top ten supply less than 1.2% of the sample.

This sample is part of a study of blood T cell repertoires in COVID-19 (dated by TCRdb to about 2020). General notes on the study: Collaborator samples came from the United States, Italy and Spain and covered acute and convalescent phases of COVID-19. The prospective study material was composed of cDNA or gDNA derived from T cells, B-cell-depleted T cells, or PBMCs. The dataset comprised deeply sampled blood TCRbeta repertoires from subjects exposed to, actively infected with, or recovered from COVID-19. A freely available public database, intended as a resource for researchers studying the immune response to SARS-CoV-2, is where the repertoires were released. The samples were drawn from the first 160 participants of the ongoing ImmuneRACE study and from over 950 subjects provided by 6 global collaborators. Nearly every sample came with metadata listing a de-identified subject ID, COVID-19 status, age in years and sex. Where HLA class I and class II types were available, the types were taken from metadata supplied by the sample provider, not from assay-based typing. Results the study describes overall, beyond this receptor: The amount of clinical and demographic metadata varied by source and participant and was provided uncurated.

This receptor was obtained from a man aged 18 to 29 who had recovered from COVID-19. The material sequenced was PBMCs or T cells enriched from blood (not recorded which).

The sequenced DNA: TGTGCCAGCTCACGGAACGACAGAGTTCCCCTCCACTTT. Its protein reads: CASSRNDRVPLHF. The rearrangement combines TRBV18 with TRBJ1-6, with TRBD1 as a weak D call on 5 bases. Trimming costs V 4 bases and J 13 bases, and their ends lie 14 bases apart. Taken from the germline V gene, the CDR1 and CDR2 loops are KGHSH and LQKENI. There are 13 amino acids in the CDR3, from cysteine to phenylalanine inclusive. The read is trimmed to its CDR3 DNA, 39 bases read in frame from base 1.